The table lists the clone carrying this T cell receptor (beta chain) with many counts. The CDR3 covers 15 residues. J lost 6 bases, V lost 1 base, and 8 bases had no gene match. The germline gives CDR1 SEHNR, CDR2 FQNEAQ (reference sequence). This specimen belongs to a study of T cells after yellow fever vaccination. In TCRdb, the 5' RACE reads were re-called with MiXCR into one record per CDR3 protein. This table has about 220,000 distinct CDR3 sequences, approximately 3% appearing once. This clonotype originated in a man aged 18 to 29 who received the YFV17D yellow fever vaccine. Sequencing was performed on CD4+ T cells sorted from PBMCs, taken 10 days after the yellow fever booster vaccination. The chain recombines TRBV7-9 with TRBJ1-1; 7 bases match TRBD1. The CDR3 nucleotides are TGTGCCAGCAGCTTAGGGACAGGCGGATACGCTGAAGCTTTCTTT. Translation gives CASSLGTGGYAEAFF.